This T cell receptor (beta chain) emerged from a study of Tregs in tolerant kidney transplant recipients. Study observations and caveats: Donor-specific Treg expansion exceeded global Treg expansion in tolerant patients, suggesting antigen drive. This study did not directly address biological reproducibility. Nucleotide sequences could not be compared across some patients' samples due to primer changes. Tregs expanded with activated donor B cells seemed most donor-specific.

Method: immunoSEQ multiplex PCR; TCRdb's copy keeps in-frame clones and lacks some. Here the sample spans some 47,000 clones, around 90% being singletons. This clone occurred once. Its antigen is unknown. Recipients received nonmyeloablative bone marrow transplants from related graft donors, with transient mixed chimerism. The clonotype originates from a human patient who received a combined kidney and bone marrow transplant. These T cells may partly come from the graft donor. The sample here was CD8+ T cells from blood (PBMCs), taken 12 months after the transplant.

In DNA, the CDR3 is TGTGCCATCAGTGAGTCGGGACTAGCGGAGACGAGTGCTAGCACAGATACGCAGTATTTT. Translation gives CAISESGLAETSASTDTQYF. This chain joins TRBV10-3 and TRBJ2-3; 11 bases are a match to TRBD2. The CDR3 loop spans 20 amino acids. V dropped 0 bases and J dropped 0; count of bases not matched to a gene: 11. Germline V CDR1 and CDR2: ENHRY, SYGVKD.